In its sample, the clone carrying this T cell receptor beta chain was seen many times. No antigen is known for it. Researchers amplified the TCR beta CDR3 regions from RNA transcripts. The HTBI primer set served for first-round RT-PCR of the TCR CDR3. TCRdb processed the multiplex PCR reads anew with MiXCR; each CDR3 protein has one entry. There are under 550,000 distinct CDR3 sequences in the sample; about 20% occur only once, and over 45% lies in the top ten. The data were taken from a study of T cells in Graves' hyperthyroidism and ophthalmopathy. Study background: Once the initial diagnosis was made, peripheral blood was obtained before any treatment.

Study-wide results and limits: The blood repertoire included most of the expanded thyroid clonotypes above 0.001.

V lost 1 base to trimming and J lost 1 base, with 9 bases between them. Germline loops: CDR1 MNHNS, CDR2 SASEGT. This CDR3 spans 15 amino acids. V usage is TRBV6-1 and J usage is TRBJ2-3, with a possible D match to TRBD1 (6 bases). This TCR came from a man aged 35-49 years with Graves' ophthalmopathy. The sequencing sample was made of blood. The CDR3 region has the DNA TGTGCCAGCAGTGAAGTGGGGGCAGGCACAGATACGCAGTATTTT. Amino acids: CASSEVGAGTDTQYF.